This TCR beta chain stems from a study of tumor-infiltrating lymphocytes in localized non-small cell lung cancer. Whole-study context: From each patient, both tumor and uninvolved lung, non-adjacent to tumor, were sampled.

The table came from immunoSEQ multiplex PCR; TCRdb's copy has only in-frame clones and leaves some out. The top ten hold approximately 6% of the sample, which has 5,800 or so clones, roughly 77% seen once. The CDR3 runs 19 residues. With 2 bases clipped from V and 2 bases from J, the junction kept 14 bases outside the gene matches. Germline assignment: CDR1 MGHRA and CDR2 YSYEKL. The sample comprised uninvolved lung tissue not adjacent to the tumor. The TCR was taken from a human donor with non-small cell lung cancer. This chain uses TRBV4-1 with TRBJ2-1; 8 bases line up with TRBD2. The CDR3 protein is CASSQPPRGRAGAYNEQFF. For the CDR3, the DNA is TGCGCCAGCAGCCAACCACCCCGAGGTAGAGCGGGAGCCTACAATGAGCAGTTCTTC.